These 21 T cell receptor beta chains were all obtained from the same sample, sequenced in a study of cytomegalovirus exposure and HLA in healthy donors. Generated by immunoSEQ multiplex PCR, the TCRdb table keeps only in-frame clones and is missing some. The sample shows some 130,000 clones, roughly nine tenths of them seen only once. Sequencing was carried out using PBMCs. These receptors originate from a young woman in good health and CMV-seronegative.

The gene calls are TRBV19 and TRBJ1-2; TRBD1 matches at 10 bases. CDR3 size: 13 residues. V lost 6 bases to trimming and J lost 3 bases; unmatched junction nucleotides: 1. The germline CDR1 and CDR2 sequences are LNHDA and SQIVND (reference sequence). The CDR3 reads CASRDRGDYGYTF. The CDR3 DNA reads TGTGCCAGTAGGGACAGGGGGGACTATGGCTACACCTTC.

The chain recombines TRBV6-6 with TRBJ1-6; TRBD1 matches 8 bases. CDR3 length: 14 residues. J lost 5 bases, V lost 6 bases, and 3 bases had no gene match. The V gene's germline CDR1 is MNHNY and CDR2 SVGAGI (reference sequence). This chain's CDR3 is CASRRDRNNSPLHF. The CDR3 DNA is TGTGCCAGCAGAAGGGACAGGAATAATTCACCCCTCCACTTT.

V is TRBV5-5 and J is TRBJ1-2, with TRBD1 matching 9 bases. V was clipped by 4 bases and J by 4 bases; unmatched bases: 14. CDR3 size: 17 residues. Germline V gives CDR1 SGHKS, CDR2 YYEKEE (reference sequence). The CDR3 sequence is CASSLGTGLPVTYGYTF. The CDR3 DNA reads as TGTGCCAGCAGCCTGGGGACAGGGCTCCCTGTAACCTATGGCTACACCTTC.

As DNA, the CDR3 is TGCGCCAGCAGCTTGGATTGGCAAACCACCTACGAGCAGTACTTC. Amino acids: CASSLDWQTTYEQYF. The chain links TRBV5-1 to TRBJ2-7; D is unresolved. V lost 0 bases to trimming and J lost 2 bases, with 12 bases between them. Germline loops: CDR1 SGHRS, CDR2 YFSETQ. The CDR3 has 15 amino acids.

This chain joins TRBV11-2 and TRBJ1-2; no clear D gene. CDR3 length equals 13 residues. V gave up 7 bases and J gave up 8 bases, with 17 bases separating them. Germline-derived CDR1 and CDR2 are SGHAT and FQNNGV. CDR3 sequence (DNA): TGTGCCAGCACCACTGGAGGGCACGGCGGCTACACCTTC. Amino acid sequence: CASTTGGHGGYTF.

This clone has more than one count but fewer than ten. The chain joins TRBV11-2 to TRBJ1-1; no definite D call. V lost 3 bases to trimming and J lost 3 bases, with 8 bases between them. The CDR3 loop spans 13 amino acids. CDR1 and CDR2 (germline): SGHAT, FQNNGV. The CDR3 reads CASSFVGDTEAFF. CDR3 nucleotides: TGTGCCAGCAGCTTCGTCGGGGACACTGAAGCTTTCTTT.

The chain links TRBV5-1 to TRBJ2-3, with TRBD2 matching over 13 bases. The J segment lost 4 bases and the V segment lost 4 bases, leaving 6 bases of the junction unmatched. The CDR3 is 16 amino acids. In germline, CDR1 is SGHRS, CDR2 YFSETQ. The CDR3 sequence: CASSRGLAGEPDTQYF. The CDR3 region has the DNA TGCGCCAGCAGCCGCGGACTAGCGGGGGAACCAGATACGCAGTATTTT.

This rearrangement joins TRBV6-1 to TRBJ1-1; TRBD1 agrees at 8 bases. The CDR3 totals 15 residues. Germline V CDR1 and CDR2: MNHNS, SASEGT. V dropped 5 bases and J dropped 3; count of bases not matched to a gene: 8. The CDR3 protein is CASSWGTGGDTEAFF. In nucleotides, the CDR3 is TGTGCCAGCAGTTGGGGGACAGGAGGAGACACTGAAGCTTTCTTT.

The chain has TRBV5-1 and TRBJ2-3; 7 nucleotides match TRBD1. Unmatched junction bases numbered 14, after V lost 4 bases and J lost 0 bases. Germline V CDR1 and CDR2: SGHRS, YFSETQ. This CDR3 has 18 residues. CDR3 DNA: TGCGCCAGCAGCCCGGGGACAGTCGGAGCTACTAGCACAGATACGCAGTATTTT. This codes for CASSPGTVGATSTDTQYF.

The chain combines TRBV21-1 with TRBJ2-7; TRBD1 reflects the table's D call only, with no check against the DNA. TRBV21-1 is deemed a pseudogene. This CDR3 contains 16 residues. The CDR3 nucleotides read TGTGCCAGCAGCAAAAATCCCGGGACAGGGGGCTACGAGCAGTACTTC. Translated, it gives CASSKNPGTGGYEQYF.

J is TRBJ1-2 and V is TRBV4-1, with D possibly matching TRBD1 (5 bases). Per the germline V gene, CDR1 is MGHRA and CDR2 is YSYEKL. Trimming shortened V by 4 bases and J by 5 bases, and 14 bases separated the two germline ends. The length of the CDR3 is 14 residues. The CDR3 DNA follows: TGCGCCAGCAGCCCTATAGGGGTCCTTTATGGCTACACCTTC. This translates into CASSPIGVLYGYTF.

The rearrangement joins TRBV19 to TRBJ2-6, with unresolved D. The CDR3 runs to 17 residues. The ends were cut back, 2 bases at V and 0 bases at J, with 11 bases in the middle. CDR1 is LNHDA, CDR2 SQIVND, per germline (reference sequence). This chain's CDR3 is CASSIPGPSSGANVLTF. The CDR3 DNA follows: TGTGCCAGTAGTATACCAGGTCCCAGCTCTGGGGCCAACGTCCTGACTTTC.

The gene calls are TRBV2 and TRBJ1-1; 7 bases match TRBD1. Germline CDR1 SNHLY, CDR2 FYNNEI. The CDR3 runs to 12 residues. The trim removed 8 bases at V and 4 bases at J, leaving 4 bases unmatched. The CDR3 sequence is CASGAGGTEAFF. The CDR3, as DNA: TGTGCCAGCGGAGCAGGGGGCACTGAAGCTTTCTTT.

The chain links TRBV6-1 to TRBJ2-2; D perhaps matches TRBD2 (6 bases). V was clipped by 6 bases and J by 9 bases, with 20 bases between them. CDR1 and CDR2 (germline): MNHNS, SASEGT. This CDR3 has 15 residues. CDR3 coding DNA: TGTGCCAGCAGCCCCGGGGCGGGGCCCGGCCGGGAGCTGTTTTTT. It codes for CASSPGAGPGRELFF.

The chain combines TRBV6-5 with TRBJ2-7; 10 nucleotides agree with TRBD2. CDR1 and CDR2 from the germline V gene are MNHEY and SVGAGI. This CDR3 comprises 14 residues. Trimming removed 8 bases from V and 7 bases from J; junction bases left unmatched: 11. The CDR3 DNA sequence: TGTGCCAGCCATAGCGGGGGGACCCCTTGGGAGCAGTACTTC. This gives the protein CASHSGGTPWEQYF.

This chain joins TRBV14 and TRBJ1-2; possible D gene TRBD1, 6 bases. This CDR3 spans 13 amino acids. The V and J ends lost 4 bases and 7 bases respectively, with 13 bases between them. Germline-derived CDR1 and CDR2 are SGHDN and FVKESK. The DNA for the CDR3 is TGTGCCAGCAGCCCTGTGAACAGGGTTGGCTACACCTTC. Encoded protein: CASSPVNRVGYTF. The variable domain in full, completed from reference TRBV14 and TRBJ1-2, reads EAGVTQFPSHSVIEKGQTVTLRCDPISGHDNLYWYRRVMGKEIKFLLHFVKESKQDESGMPNNRFLAERTGGTYSTLKVQPAELEDSGVYFCASSPVNRVGYTFGSGTRLTVV.

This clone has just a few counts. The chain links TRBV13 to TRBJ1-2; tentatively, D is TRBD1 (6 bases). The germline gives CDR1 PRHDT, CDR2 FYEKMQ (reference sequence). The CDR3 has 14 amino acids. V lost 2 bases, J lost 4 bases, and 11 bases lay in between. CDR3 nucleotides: TGTGCCAGCAGCTTACCAGGGGTGCCCTATGGCTACACCTTC. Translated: CASSLPGVPYGYTF.

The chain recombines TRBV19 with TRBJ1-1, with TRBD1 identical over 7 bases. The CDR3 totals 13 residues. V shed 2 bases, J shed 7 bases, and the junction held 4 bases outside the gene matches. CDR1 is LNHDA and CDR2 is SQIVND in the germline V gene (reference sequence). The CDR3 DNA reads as TGTGCCAGTAGTATAACTGACAGGGTTGAAGCTTTCTTT. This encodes CASSITDRVEAFF.

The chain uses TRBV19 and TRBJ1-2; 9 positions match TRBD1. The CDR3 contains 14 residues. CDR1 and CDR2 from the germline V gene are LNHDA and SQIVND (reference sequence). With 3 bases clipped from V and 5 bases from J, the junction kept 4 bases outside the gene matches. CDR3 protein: CASSMDRGFYGYTF. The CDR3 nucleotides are TGTGCCAGTAGTATGGACAGGGGTTTTTATGGCTACACCTTC.

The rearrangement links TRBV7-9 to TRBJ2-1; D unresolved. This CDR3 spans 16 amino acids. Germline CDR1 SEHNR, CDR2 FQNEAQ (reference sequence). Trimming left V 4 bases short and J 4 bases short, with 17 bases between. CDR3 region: CASSSIDWITYNEQFF. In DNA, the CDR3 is TGTGCCAGCAGCTCGATCGACTGGATTACTTACAATGAGCAGTTCTTC.

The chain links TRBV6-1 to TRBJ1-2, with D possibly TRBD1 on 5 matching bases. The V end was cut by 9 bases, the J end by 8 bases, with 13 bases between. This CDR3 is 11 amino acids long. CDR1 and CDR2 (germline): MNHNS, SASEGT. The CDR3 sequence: CARRDFSGYTF. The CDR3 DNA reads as TGTGCCAGGAGGGACTTTTCGGGCTACACCTTC.